This TCR beta chain is drawn from a study of Ad26.COV2.S vaccination and SARS-CoV-2 variants. Using immunoSEQ multiplex PCR, the repertoire was profiled, and TCRdb retains in-frame clones only, with some absent. The top ten hold roughly 3.9% of the sample, which has some 350,000 clones, about 92% seen once. This clone appeared a few times. The antigen remains unidentified. The CDR3 runs 15 residues. CDR1 SGHAT and CDR2 FQNNGV come from the germline V gene. Between the trimmed V and J ends, which lost 4 bases and 2 bases, there was a span of 15 bases. Study conclusions and caveats: It is possible that the TCR breadth and depth analyses underestimated the total T cell responses. With respect to non-spike TCR breadth, vaccine and placebo recipients were similar.

The TCR sequence derives from a human donor who had recovered from COVID-19. The sequences come from peripheral blood, collected after recovery from COVID-19. The chain employs TRBV11-2 and TRBJ2-7; D possibly uses TRBD1 or TRBD2 (6 bases each). CDR3 sequence (DNA): TGTGCCAGCAGCTCAGAAAACAGGGAGGCCTACGAGCAGTACTTC. Amino acid sequence: CASSSENREAYEQYF.